This T cell receptor (beta chain) was observed in a study of blood T cell repertoires in COVID-19 (TCRdb year 2020). Study-wide context: Collaborator samples came from the United States, Italy and Spain and covered acute and convalescent phases of COVID-19. The prospective study material was composed of cDNA or gDNA derived from T cells, B-cell-depleted T cells, or PBMCs. Deeply sampled blood TCRbeta repertoires from subjects exposed to, actively infected with, or recovered from COVID-19 were included in the dataset. A freely available public database, intended as a resource for researchers studying the immune response to SARS-CoV-2, is where the repertoires were released. The samples were drawn from two sources: the first 160 participants of the ongoing ImmuneRACE study, and fewer than 1,500 subjects contributed by 6 global collaborators. Nearly every sample came with metadata listing a de-identified subject ID, COVID-19 status, age in years and sex. Where HLA class I and class II types were available, the types were taken from metadata supplied by the sample provider, not from assay-based typing.

TCRbeta CDR3 regions were amplified from genomic DNA by means of the immunoSEQ Assay, a bias-controlled multiplex PCR. In the paper's pipeline: Nucleated cell counts per sample were estimated from amplification of reference gene primers within the assay. To quantify the absolute abundance of each unique TCRbeta CDR3 rearrangement, sequence reads were collapsed and filtered. Productive Simpson clonality was computed per sample as the square root of Simpson's diversity index over productive rearrangements. TCRdb holds this immuneACCESS table with in-frame rearrangements only. Some clones are missing; in checked studies, unresolved V genes explain under half, and the rest has no known cause. The V and J calls and the clone size are those of that table, but D and trimming were determined from the DNA. The sample data list some 150,000 clones, and about 79% of these were observed just once. The ten biggest clones cover almost 10% of the sample.

What the authors observed across the whole study: The quantity of clinical and demographic metadata differed by source and by participant and was supplied without curation.

V ends up 4 bases short and J 6 bases short, with an unmatched junction base count of 12. Reading from cysteine to phenylalanine, the CDR3 counts 16 amino acids. The retained sequence is limited to the CDR3, 48 bases, with the frame set at the first base. In the germline V gene, CDR1 corresponds to SGHTA and CDR2 to FQGTGA. Whole blood was collected in K2EDTA tubes by collaborating institutions according to the institutions' own protocols. For TCRbeta analysis, collaborator samples were shipped as frozen whole blood, as isolated PBMCs, or as DNA extracted from either sample type. This clone was found once. Its antigen target is currently unknown. The input lacks base qualities; no much larger clone sits a single base away.

Sequencing was done on a sample of peripheral blood. The chain was built from TRBV7-3 and TRBJ2-3, with 8 junctional bases fitting TRBD2. This clonotype was sampled from a woman aged 45-65 years with acute or convalescent COVID-19. This receptor has the CDR3 CASSSFSGTGADTQYF. The bases are TGTGCCAGCAGCTCCTTTAGCGGGACTGGCGCGGATACGCAGTATTTT.